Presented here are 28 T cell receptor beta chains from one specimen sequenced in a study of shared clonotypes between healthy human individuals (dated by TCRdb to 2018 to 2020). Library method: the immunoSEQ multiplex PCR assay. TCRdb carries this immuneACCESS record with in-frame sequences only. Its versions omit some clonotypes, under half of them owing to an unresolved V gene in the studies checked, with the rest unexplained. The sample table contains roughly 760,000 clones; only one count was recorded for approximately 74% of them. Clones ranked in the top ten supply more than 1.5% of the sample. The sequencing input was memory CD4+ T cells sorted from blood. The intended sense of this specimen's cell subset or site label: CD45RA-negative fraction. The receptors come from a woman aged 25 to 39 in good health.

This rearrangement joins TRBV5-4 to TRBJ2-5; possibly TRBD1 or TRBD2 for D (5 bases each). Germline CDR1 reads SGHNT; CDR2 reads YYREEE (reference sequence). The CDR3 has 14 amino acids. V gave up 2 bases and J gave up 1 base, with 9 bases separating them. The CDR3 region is CASSLWGTQETQYF. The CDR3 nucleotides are TGTGCCAGCAGCTTATGGGGGACCCAAGAGACCCAGTACTTC.

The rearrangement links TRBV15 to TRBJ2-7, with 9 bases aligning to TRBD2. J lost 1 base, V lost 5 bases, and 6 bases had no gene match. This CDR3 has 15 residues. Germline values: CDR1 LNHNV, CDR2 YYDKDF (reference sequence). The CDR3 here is CATSGLAGASYEQYF. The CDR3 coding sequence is TGTGCCACCAGCGGGTTAGCGGGAGCTTCCTACGAGCAGTACTTC.

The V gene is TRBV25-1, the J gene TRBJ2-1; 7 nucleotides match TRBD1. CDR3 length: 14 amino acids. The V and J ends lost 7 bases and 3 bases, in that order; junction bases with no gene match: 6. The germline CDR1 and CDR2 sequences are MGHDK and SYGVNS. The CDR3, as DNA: TGTGCCAGCACTCAGGGGGAAGGCTACAATGAGCAGTTCTTC. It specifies CASTQGEGYNEQFF.

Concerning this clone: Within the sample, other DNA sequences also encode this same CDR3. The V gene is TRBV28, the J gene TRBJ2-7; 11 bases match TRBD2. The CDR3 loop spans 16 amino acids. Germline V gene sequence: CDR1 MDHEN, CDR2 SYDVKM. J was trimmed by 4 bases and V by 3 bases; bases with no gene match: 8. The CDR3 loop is CASSLSTSGRRYEQYF. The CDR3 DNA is TGTGCCAGCAGTTTGTCTACTAGCGGGAGAAGGTACGAGCAGTACTTC. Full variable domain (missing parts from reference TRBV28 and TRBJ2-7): DVKVTQSSRYLVKRTGEKVFLECVQDMDHENMFWYRQDPGLGLRLIYFSYDVKMKEKGDIPEGYSVSREKKERFSLILESASTNQTSMYLCASSLSTSGRRYEQYFGPGTRLTVT.

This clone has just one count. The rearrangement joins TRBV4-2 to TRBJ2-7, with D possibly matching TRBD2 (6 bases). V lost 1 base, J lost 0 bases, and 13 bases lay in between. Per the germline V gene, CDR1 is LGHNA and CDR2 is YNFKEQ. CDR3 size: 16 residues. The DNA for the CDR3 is TGTGCCAGCAGCCAAGTTAGCGGTTACCCCTCCTACGAGCAGTACTTC. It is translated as CASSQVSGYPSYEQYF.

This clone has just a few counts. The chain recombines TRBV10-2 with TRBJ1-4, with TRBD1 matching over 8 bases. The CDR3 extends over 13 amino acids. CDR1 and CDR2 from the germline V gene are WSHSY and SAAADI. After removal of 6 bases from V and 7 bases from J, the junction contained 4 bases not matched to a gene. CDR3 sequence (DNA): TGCGCCAGCAGCGGACAGGGAGTTGAAAAACTGTTTTTT. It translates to CASSGQGVEKLFF.

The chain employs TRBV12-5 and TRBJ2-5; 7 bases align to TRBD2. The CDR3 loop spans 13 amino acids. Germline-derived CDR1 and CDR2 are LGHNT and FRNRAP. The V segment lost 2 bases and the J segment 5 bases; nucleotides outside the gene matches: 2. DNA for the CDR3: TGTGCTAGTGGTTTGTGGGAGGGCGAGACCCAGTACTTC. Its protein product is CASGLWEGETQYF.

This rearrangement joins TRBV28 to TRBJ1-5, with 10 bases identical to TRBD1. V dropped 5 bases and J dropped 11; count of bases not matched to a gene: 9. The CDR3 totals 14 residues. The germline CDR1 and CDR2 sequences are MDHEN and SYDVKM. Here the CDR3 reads CASSLVTGGTTQHF. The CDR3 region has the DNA TGTGCCAGCAGTCTCGTGACAGGGGGCACGACCCAGCATTTT.

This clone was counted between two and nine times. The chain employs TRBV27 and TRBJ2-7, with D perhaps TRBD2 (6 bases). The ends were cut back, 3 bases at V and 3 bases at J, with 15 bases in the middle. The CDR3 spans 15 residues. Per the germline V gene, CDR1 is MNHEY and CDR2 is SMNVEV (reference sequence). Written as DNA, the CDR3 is TGTGCCAGCAGTTTGTCCGGGAGTACATTCTACGAGCAGTACTTC. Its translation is CASSLSGSTFYEQYF.

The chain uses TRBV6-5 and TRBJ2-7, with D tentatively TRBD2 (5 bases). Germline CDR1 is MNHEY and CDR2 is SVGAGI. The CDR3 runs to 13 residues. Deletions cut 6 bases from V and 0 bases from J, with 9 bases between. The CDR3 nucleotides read TGTGCCAGCAGCCGAACTAGCTCCTACGAGCAGTACTTC. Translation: CASSRTSSYEQYF.

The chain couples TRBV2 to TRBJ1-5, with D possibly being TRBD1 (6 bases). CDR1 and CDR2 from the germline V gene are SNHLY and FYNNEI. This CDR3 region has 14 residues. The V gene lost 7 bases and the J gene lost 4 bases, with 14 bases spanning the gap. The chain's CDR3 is CASMDRDLNQPQHF. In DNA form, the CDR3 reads TGTGCCAGCATGGACAGAGACCTAAATCAGCCCCAGCATTTT.

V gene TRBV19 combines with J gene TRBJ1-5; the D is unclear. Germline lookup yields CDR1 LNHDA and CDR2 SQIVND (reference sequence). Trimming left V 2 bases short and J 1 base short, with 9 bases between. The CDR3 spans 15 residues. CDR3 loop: CASSISGKSNQPQHF. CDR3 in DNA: TGTGCCAGTAGTATATCCGGCAAAAGCAATCAGCCCCAGCATTTT.

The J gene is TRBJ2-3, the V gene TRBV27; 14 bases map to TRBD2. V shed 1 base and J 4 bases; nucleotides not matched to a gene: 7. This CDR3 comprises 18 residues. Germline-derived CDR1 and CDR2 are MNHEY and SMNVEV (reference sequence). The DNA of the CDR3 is TGTGCCAGCAGTTTATTCTGGGGACTAGCGGGAGAGCCAGATACGCAGTATTTT. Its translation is CASSLFWGLAGEPDTQYF.

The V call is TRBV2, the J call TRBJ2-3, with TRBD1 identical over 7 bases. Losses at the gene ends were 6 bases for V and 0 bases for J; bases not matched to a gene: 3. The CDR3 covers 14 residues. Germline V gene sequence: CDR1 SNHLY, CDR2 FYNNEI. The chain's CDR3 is CASRGGLSTDTQYF. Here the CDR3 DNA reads TGTGCCAGCAGAGGGGGCCTTAGCACAGATACGCAGTATTTT.

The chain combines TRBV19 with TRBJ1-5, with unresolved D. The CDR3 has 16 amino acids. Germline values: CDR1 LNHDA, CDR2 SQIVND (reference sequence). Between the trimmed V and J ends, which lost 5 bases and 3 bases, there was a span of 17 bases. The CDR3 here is CASSAQAWRDNQPQHF. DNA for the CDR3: TGTGCCAGTAGTGCGCAGGCCTGGCGGGACAATCAGCCCCAGCATTTT.

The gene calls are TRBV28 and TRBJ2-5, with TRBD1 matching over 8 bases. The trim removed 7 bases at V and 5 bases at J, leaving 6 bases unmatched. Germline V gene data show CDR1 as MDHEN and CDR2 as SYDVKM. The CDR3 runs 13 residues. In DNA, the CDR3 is TGTGCCAGCATGCAGGGGGCGTTTGAGACCCAGTACTTC. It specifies CASMQGAFETQYF.

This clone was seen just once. CDR3 DNA sequence: TGTGCCAGCAGCTCCACTAGCGGTCAAGAGACCCAGTACTTC. Translated, it gives CASSSTSGQETQYF. The chain combines TRBV7-9 with TRBJ2-5; 8 bases are a match to TRBD2. This CDR3 has 14 amino acids. J gave up 2 bases and V 4 bases, and 3 bases lay outside the gene matches. In germline, CDR1 is SEHNR, CDR2 FQNEAQ (reference sequence). The variable domain in full, with the rest retrieved from reference TRBV7-9 and TRBJ2-5, is DTGVSQNPRHKITKRGQNVTFRCDPISEHNRLYWYRQTLGQGPEFLTYFQNEAQLEKSRLLSDRFSAERPKGSFSTLEIQRTEQGDSAMYLCASSSTSGQETQYFGPGTRLLVL.

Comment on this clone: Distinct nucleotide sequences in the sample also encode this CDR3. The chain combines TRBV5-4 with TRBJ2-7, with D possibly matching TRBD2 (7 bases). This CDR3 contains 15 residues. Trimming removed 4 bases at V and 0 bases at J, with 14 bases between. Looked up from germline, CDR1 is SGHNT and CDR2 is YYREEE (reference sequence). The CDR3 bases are TGTGCCAGCAGCCCTGGGGGCGGGAGCTCCTACGAGCAGTACTTC. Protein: CASSPGGGSSYEQYF. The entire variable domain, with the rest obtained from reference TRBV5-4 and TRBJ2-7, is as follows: ETGVTQSPTHLIKTRGQQVTLRCSSQSGHNTVSWYQQALGQGPQFIFQYYREEENGRGNFPPRFSGLQFPNYSSELNVNALELDDSALYLCASSPGGGSSYEQYFGPGTRLTVT.

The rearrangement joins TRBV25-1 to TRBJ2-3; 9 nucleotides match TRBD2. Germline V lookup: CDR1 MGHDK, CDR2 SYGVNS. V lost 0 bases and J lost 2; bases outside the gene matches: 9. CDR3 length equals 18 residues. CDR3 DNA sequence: TGTGCCAGCAGTGAATACAGGCGGGAGGGCCCGGCCACAGATACGCAGTATTTT. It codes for CASSEYRREGPATDTQYF.

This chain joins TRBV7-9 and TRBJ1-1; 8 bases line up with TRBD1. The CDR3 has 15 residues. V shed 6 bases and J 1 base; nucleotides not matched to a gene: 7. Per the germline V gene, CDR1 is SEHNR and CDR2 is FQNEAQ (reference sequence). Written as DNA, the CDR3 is TGTGCCAGCAGTCCACCGGGACAGGAGAACACTGAAGCTTTCTTT. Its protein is CASSPPGQENTEAFF.

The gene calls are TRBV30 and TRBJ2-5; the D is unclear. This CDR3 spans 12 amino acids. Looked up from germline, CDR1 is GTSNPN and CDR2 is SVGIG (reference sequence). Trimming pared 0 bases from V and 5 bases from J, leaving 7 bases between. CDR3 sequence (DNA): TGTGCCTGGAGTGTACTGGTTGAGACCCAGTACTTC. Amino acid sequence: CAWSVLVETQYF.

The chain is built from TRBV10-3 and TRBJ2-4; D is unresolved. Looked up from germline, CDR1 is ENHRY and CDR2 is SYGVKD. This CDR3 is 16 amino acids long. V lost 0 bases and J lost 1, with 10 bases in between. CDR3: CAISESSGVAKNIQYF. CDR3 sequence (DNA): TGTGCCATCAGTGAGTCGAGTGGGGTGGCCAAAAACATTCAGTACTTC.

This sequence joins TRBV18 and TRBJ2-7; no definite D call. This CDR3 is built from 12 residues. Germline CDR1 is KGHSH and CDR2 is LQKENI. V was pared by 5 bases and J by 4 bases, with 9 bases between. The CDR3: CASSKSNYEQYF. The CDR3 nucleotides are TGTGCCAGCTCAAAATCGAATTACGAGCAGTACTTC.

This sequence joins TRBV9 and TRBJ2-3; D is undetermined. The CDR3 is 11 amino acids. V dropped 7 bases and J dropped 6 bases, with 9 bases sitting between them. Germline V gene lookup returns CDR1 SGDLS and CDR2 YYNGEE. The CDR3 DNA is TGTGCCAGCGGCCGACCGGATACGCAGTATTTT. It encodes CASGRPDTQYF.

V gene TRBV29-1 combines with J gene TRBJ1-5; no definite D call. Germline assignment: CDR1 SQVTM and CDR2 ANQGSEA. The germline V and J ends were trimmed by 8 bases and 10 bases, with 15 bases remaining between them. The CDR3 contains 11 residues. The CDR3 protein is CSPSTLHPQHF. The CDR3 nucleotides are TGCAGCCCCTCCACTCTTCATCCCCAGCATTTT.

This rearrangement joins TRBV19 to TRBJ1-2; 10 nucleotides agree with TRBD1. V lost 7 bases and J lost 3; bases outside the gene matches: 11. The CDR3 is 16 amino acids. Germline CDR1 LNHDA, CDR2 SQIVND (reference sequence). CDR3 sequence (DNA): TGTGCCAGTACTCCGGGACAGGGGAGTGCGGACTATGGCTACACCTTC. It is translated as CASTPGQGSADYGYTF. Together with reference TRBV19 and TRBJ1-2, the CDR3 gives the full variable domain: DGGITQSPKYLFRKEGQNVTLSCEQNLNHDAMYWYRQDPGQGLRLIYYSQIVNDFQKGDIAEGYSVSREKKESFPLTVTSAQKNPTAFYLCASTPGQGSADYGYTFGSGTRLTVV.

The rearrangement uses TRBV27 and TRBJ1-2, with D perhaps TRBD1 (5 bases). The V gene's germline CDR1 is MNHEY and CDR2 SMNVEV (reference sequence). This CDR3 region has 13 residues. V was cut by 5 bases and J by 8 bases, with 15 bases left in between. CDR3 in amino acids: CASSPVPRAGYTF. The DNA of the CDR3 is TGTGCCAGCAGTCCCGTTCCCAGGGCCGGCTACACCTTC.

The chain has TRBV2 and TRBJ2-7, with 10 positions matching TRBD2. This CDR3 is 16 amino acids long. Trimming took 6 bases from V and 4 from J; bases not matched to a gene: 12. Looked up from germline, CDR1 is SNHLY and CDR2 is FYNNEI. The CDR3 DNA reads TGTGCCAGCAGAGATCCCGGGGCTAGCGGGAGTTACGAGCAGTACTTC. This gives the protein CASRDPGASGSYEQYF.